These 23 T cell receptor beta chains were sequenced from one sample in a study of post-analysis software for immune sequencing data. Findings and caveats of the study: Four or five TRBV segments were more frequent in patients than controls; TRBV5-6, TRBV5-1 and TRBV20-1 belonged to this group.

Unique molecular identifiers were carried by the TCR beta cDNA libraries. MiXCR, applied by TCRdb to the PCR reads, yields one record per CDR3 protein. The sample lists 820,000 or so distinct CDR3 sequences; roughly half were seen once. No antigens are known for them. Sample: blood. The receptors come from a girl aged 10-17 years with multiple sclerosis.

This clonotype was counted a single time. The V call is TRBV29-1, the J call TRBJ1-5, with D uncertain. Trimming left V 7 bases short and J 6 bases short, with 16 bases between. The CDR3 length is 13 residues. Germline values: CDR1 SQVTM, CDR2 ANQGSEA. The CDR3 region has the DNA TGCAGCGCTGTGACGGGAGGCACTCAGCCCCAGCATTTT. Amino acid sequence: CSAVTGGTQPQHF.

CDR3 protein: CASSPEKRQAGAYGYTF. The CDR3 nucleotides are TGTGCCAGCAGCCCAGAAAAAAGACAGGCCGGGGCATATGGCTACACCTTC. This rearrangement joins TRBV5-8 to TRBJ1-2, with D tentatively TRBD1 (6 bases). V lost 4 bases to trimming and J lost 5 bases, with 24 bases between them. The CDR3 is 17 residues long. Germline V lookup: CDR1 SGHTS, CDR2 YDEGEE.

The V and J genes are TRBV7-2 and TRBJ2-7, with a weak D call TRBD1 (6 bases). The J call may not be correct, given that the DNA end is closer to TRBJ2-5. The CDR3 is 14 amino acids. Germline loops: CDR1 SGHTA, CDR2 FQGNSA. For the CDR3, the DNA is TGTGCCAGCAGCTTGTGGACAGACCAGGGGACCCAGTACTTC. Translated: CASSLWTDQGTQYF.

The chain couples TRBV7-2 to TRBJ2-3; D might be TRBD2 (5 bases). This CDR3 spans 15 amino acids. CDR1 SGHTA and CDR2 FQGNSA come from the germline V gene. The V end lost 7 bases, the J end lost 2 bases, and 16 bases lay between the germline ends. The CDR3, as DNA: TGTGCCAGCAAATGGACTCTCTCCGTCACAGATACGCAGTATTTT. It specifies CASKWTLSVTDTQYF.

The chain is built from TRBV20-1 and TRBJ1-5; 7 bases are shared with TRBD1. CDR3 length equals 14 residues. Trimming at V came to 6 bases and at J to 3 bases, leaving 8 bases not matched to a gene. The germline CDR1 and CDR2 sequences are DFQATT and SNEGSKA (reference sequence). The CDR3 loop is CSATNRGLNQPQHF. CDR3 nucleotides: TGCAGTGCAACGAACAGGGGACTCAATCAGCCCCAGCATTTT.

The gene calls are TRBV12-3 or TRBV12-4 and TRBJ2-7; 9 bases are a match to TRBD2. With V trimmed by 5 bases and J by 0 bases, 8 bases remained unmatched. This CDR3 contains 16 residues. DNA for the CDR3: TGTGCCAGCAGTCCCCGGACTAGCGCGAGCTCCTACGAGCAGTACTTC. It specifies CASSPRTSASSYEQYF.

Comment on this clonotype: The junction and the germline gene differ at one end; a read error may be behind it. The V call is TRBV7-2, the J call TRBJ2-3; the D gene is possibly TRBD1 (5 bases). In germline, CDR1 is SGHTA, CDR2 FQGNSA. The CDR3 runs 13 residues. CDR3 protein: CAISLLRGDTQYF. The CDR3 bases are TGTGCCATCAGCTTGTTAAGGGGAGATACGCAGTATTTT.

The chain is built from TRBV5-1 and TRBJ1-2; 8 nucleotides align to TRBD1. The J segment lost 1 base and the V segment lost 4 bases, leaving 9 bases of the junction unmatched. The CDR3 runs to 16 residues. From germline, CDR1 is SGHRS and CDR2 YFSETQ. CDR3 loop: CASSLQGAEVNYGYTF. The DNA for the CDR3 is TGCGCCAGCAGCCTTCAGGGGGCTGAGGTTAACTATGGCTACACCTTC.

This chain links TRBV19 with TRBJ2-5; 7 bases are a match to TRBD1. This CDR3 region has 12 residues. Trimming removed 5 bases from V and 7 bases from J; junction bases left unmatched: 4. Germline V gene data show CDR1 as LNHDA and CDR2 as SQIVND (reference sequence). The CDR3 here is CASSLAGGTQYF. Written as DNA, the CDR3 is TGTGCCAGTAGTCTCGCAGGGGGGACCCAGTACTTC.

This chain uses TRBV5-1 with TRBJ2-7, with 8 positions matching TRBD1. The J call may be faulty, since TRBJ2-5 better matches the DNA end. Germline values: CDR1 SGHRS, CDR2 YFSETQ. This CDR3 comprises 15 residues. The CDR3 is CASRAGQGWLETQYF. The CDR3 coding sequence is TGCGCCAGCCGGGCCGGACAGGGCTGGTTGGAGACCCAGTACTTC.

V and J are TRBV7-8 and TRBJ2-7; TRBD2 is a possible D gene (6 bases). The CDR3 is 16 amino acids. Germline V gene data show CDR1 as SGHVS and CDR2 as FQNEAQ. The germline V and J ends were trimmed by 5 bases and 0 bases, with 17 bases remaining between them. The CDR3 sequence: CASSPRGSGSSYEQYF. CDR3 DNA: TGTGCCAGCAGCCCCCGCGGTAGCGGCAGCTCCTACGAGCAGTACTTC.

This clonotype was seen many times. The rearrangement uses TRBV27 and TRBJ1-2; 8 positions match TRBD1. The CDR3 runs 15 residues. Germline V CDR1 and CDR2: MNHEY, SMNVEV (reference sequence). Trimming removed 5 bases from V and 2 bases from J; junction bases left unmatched: 7. In nucleotides, the CDR3 is TGTGCCAGCAGTAGCCATGGACAGGGAAACTATGGCTACACCTTC. Its protein is CASSSHGQGNYGYTF.

Notes on this clonotype: At one end, the junction sequence differs from germline, possibly due to a read error. J is TRBJ1-1 and V is TRBV10-3; tentatively, D is TRBD1 (5 bases). CDR1 is ENHRY and CDR2 is SYGVKD in the germline V gene. The CDR3 totals 14 residues. The CDR3 bases are TGTGCCGTCAGTAGGGGACTCTCGAACACTGAAGCTTTCTTT. Translation: CAVSRGLSNTEAFF.

This chain uses TRBV15 with TRBJ2-1; D gene uncertain. V was clipped by 0 bases and J by 5 bases, with 5 bases between them. The germline gives CDR1 LNHNV, CDR2 YYDKDF (reference sequence). CDR3 size: 13 residues. Here the CDR3 DNA reads TGTGCCACCAGCAGAGACCGCGACAATGAGCAGTTCTTC. It encodes CATSRDRDNEQFF. The whole variable domain, filled in from reference TRBV15 and TRBJ2-1, reads DAMVIQNPRYQVTQFGKPVTLSCSQTLNHNVMYWYQQKSSQAPKLLFHYYDKDFNNEADTPDNFQSRRPNTSFCFLDIRSPGLGDTAMYLCATSRDRDNEQFFGPGTRLTVL.

The sample holds one count of this clonotype. The CDR3 reads CSARDPRTGGIGELFF. The CDR3 bases are TGCAGTGCTAGAGATCCCCGGACAGGGGGCATCGGGGAGCTGTTTTTT. The V and J genes are TRBV20-1 and TRBJ2-2; 11 bases are a match to TRBD1. Germline trimming cut 0 bases from V and 7 bases from J; bases unmatched to any gene: 7. This CDR3 is 16 amino acids long. The germline V gene encodes CDR1 DFQATT and CDR2 SNEGSKA (reference sequence).

This chain links TRBV29-1 with TRBJ2-7, with 9 nucleotides matching TRBD1. The CDR3 loop spans 13 amino acids. The germline gives CDR1 SQVTM, CDR2 ANQGSEA. The V and J ends lost 7 bases and 4 bases, in that order; junction bases with no gene match: 8. The DNA for the CDR3 is TGCAGCGCATCGGGGACAGGGAGATACGAGCAGTACTTC. This encodes CSASGTGRYEQYF.

This clonotype was seen a few times. V and J are TRBV7-2 and TRBJ2-7, with TRBD1 matching 8 bases. With 4 bases clipped from V and 0 bases from J, the junction kept 8 bases outside the gene matches. From germline, CDR1 is SGHTA and CDR2 FQGNSA. This CDR3 region has 16 residues. The CDR3 region has the DNA TGTGCCAGCAGCTCCCAAACAGGGGGTAGCTCCTACGAGCAGTACTTC. It specifies CASSSQTGGSSYEQYF.

This chain joins TRBV20-1 and TRBJ1-2; tentative D call: TRBD1 (6 bases). Germline CDR1 is DFQATT and CDR2 is SNEGSKA (reference sequence). The CDR3 is made up of 13 amino acids. Trimming cost V 6 bases and J 6 bases, with 17 bases left between them. This CDR3 reads CSARNRERDGYTF. CDR3 nucleotide sequence: TGCAGTGCCCGGAACAGGGAACGGGATGGCTACACCTTC.

This chain joins TRBV7-9 and TRBJ2-7, with 7 positions matching TRBD1. This CDR3 spans 17 amino acids. With 3 bases clipped from V and 4 bases from J, the junction kept 15 bases outside the gene matches. Looked up from germline, CDR1 is SEHNR and CDR2 is FQNEAQ (reference sequence). The CDR3 sequence: CASSFLAPGTVTYEQYF. CDR3 bases: TGTGCCAGCAGCTTTCTGGCCCCCGGGACAGTAACTTACGAGCAGTACTTC.

The V gene is TRBV6-2 or TRBV6-3, the J gene TRBJ2-1; D might be TRBD1 (6 bases). V was clipped by 2 bases and J by 4 bases, with 12 bases between them. This CDR3 region has 15 residues. CDR1 and CDR2 from the germline V gene are MNHEY and SVGEGT. Here the CDR3 reads CASSYETDSYNEQFF. The CDR3 DNA sequence: TGTGCCAGCAGTTACGAAACGGACAGTTACAATGAGCAGTTCTTC.

The chain links TRBV29-1 to TRBJ1-2; 10 bases match TRBD1. CDR1 and CDR2 from the germline V gene are SQVTM and ANQGSEA. J was trimmed by 2 bases and V by 7 bases; bases with no gene match: 4. This CDR3 region has 13 residues. CDR3 sequence reads: CSALDRGNYGYTF. In DNA form, the CDR3 reads TGCAGCGCCCTGGACAGGGGGAACTATGGCTACACCTTC.

This clonotype came up a few times. The rearrangement joins TRBV20-1 to TRBJ2-7, with TRBD1 matching over 10 bases. Germline CDR1 DFQATT, CDR2 SNEGSKA (reference sequence). J lost 3 bases, V lost 5 bases, and 4 bases had no gene match. CDR3 length: 13 residues. For the CDR3, the DNA is TGCAGTGCTTCCGGGACAGGGGTCTACGAGCAGTACTTC. It codes for CSASGTGVYEQYF.

V and J are TRBV10-3 and TRBJ2-1; D ambiguous. The V end was cut by 4 bases, the J end by 5 bases, with 6 bases between. CDR3 length equals 12 residues. Looked up from germline, CDR1 is ENHRY and CDR2 is SYGVKD. Here the CDR3 reads CAISGRDNEQFF. CDR3 nucleotide sequence: TGTGCCATCAGTGGTCGGGACAATGAGCAGTTCTTC.